This T cell receptor beta chain was observed in a study of Graves' ophthalmopathy and Graves' hyperthyroidism. As for the study in general: Before any treatment was given, at initial diagnosis, peripheral blood was collected.

Between the trimmed V and J ends, which lost 6 bases and 3 bases, there was a span of 11 bases. Germline V gives CDR1 LGHNT, CDR2 FRNRAP. The CDR3 contains 13 residues. Diagnostic conclusions were grounded in clinical symptoms, serum thyroxine, TRAb, thyroid ultrasound and orbital computed tomography. PBMCs were isolated from a 10 ml sample of fresh peripheral blood. Amplification of the TCR beta CDR3 regions used RNA transcripts (as template). HTBI-primed RT-PCR formed the first round, and a multiplex PCR formed the second. TCRdb itself ran the multiplex PCR reads through MiXCR, one entry per CDR3 protein. The table lists about 210,000 distinct CDR3 sequences, under 30% of them singletons. Findings and limits, study-wide: The 13-signature model separated ophthalmopathy from stable hyperthyroidism at around 88% sensitivity and roughly 80% specificity.

Only a few counts were recorded for this clonotype. What it recognizes is unknown. The source material was peripheral blood. The J gene is TRBJ1-2, the V gene TRBV12-5; no reliable D call. This TCR was recovered from a man over 45 with Graves' ophthalmopathy. The CDR3 DNA is TGTGCTAGTGGCCGAGGACTGGACTATGGCTACACCTTC. It translates to CASGRGLDYGYTF.